These 14 T cell receptor beta chains came from one sample sequenced in a study of cytomegalovirus exposure and HLA in healthy donors. Primers included in the PCR were 60 Vbeta and 13 Jbeta primers. The method was immunoSEQ multiplex PCR; TCRdb's version includes in-frame clones alone and lacks a portion of them. The sample has around 250,000 clones, 80% to 85% seen once. The sample was PBMCs. These receptors all come from a woman aged 55-69 years in good health and CMV-seropositive.

The V call is TRBV28, the J call TRBJ1-1; 8 bases fit TRBD1. V shed 6 bases and J 1 base; nucleotides not matched to a gene: 7. Germline V gene lookup returns CDR1 MDHEN and CDR2 SYDVKM. The CDR3 loop spans 15 amino acids. The CDR3 DNA is TGTGCCAGCAGGCCGCAGGGGGCAGGGAACACTGAAGCTTTCTTT. Encoded protein: CASRPQGAGNTEAFF.

This chain uses TRBV5-6 with TRBJ2-3; the D gene is possibly TRBD1 (5 bases). There are 16 residues in the CDR3. V was cut by 4 bases and J by 0 bases, with 15 bases left in between. The V gene's germline CDR1 is SGHDT and CDR2 YYEEEE. This CDR3 is CASSPAGWASTDTQYF. The CDR3 bases are TGTGCCAGCAGCCCCGCAGGGTGGGCGAGCACAGATACGCAGTATTTT.

The V and J genes are TRBV5-1 and TRBJ2-1; the D gene is possibly TRBD2 (6 bases). Between the trimmed V and J ends, which lost 0 bases and 11 bases, there was a span of 15 bases. In germline, CDR1 is SGHRS, CDR2 YFSETQ. This CDR3 region has 14 residues. As DNA, the CDR3 is TGCGCCAGCAGCTTGGCAGAGGGGAGGCTGAAGCAGTTCTTC. Encoded protein: CASSLAEGRLKQFF.

This clone occurred once. The chain is built from TRBV7-3 and TRBJ2-3; weak D call: TRBD2 (6 bases). The CDR3 totals 16 residues. The V gene's germline CDR1 is SGHTA and CDR2 FQGTGA. Trimming pared 1 base from V and 0 bases from J, leaving 11 bases between. CDR3 loop: CASSLKAGPSTDTQYF. Here the CDR3 DNA reads TGTGCCAGCAGCTTAAAGGCGGGACCTAGCACAGATACGCAGTATTTT. Full variable domain (outside the CDR3, taken from reference TRBV7-3 and TRBJ2-3): GAGVSQTPSNKVTEKGKYVELRCDPISGHTALYWYRQSLGQGPEFLIYFQGTGAADDSGLPNDRFFAVRPEGSVSTLKIQRTERGDSAVYLCASSLKAGPSTDTQYFGPGTRLTVL.

This clone was seen a few times. The chain uses TRBV9 and TRBJ2-7; TRBD1 matches at 7 bases. Germline CDR1 SGDLS, CDR2 YYNGEE. The V segment lost 4 bases and the J segment 5 bases; nucleotides outside the gene matches: 9. The length of the CDR3 is 14 residues. CDR3 nucleotide sequence: TGTGCCAGCAGCCCCCGGAGCCAGGGGGACGAGCAGTACTTC. Its protein is CASSPRSQGDEQYF.

This clone has a handful of counts. The rearrangement joins TRBV4-1 to TRBJ1-3; no definite D call. V was shortened by 3 bases and J by 0 bases, with 9 bases between the two germline ends. This CDR3 region has 15 residues. The germline CDR1 and CDR2 sequences are MGHRA and YSYEKL. CDR3 residues: CASSHLILSGNTIYF. The CDR3 DNA follows: TGCGCCAGCAGCCACTTAATCCTCTCTGGAAACACCATATATTTT.

The chain is built from TRBV4-1 and TRBJ1-2; 8 positions match TRBD1. The CDR3 sequence is 13 residues long. Germline V gives CDR1 MGHRA, CDR2 YSYEKL. The V segment lost 4 bases and the J segment 5 bases; nucleotides outside the gene matches: 3. CDR3 coding DNA: TGCGCCAGCAGCCTCAGGGGGCTGTATGGCTACACCTTC. Its protein is CASSLRGLYGYTF.

The rearrangement uses TRBV2 and TRBJ2-5, with 9 bases that match TRBD1. The last part of the DNA fits TRBJ2-7 better; the J call may be wrong. From germline, CDR1 is SNHLY and CDR2 FYNNEI. The CDR3 length is 14 residues. CDR3 residues: CASIPPGQGYEQYF. CDR3 bases: TGTGCCAGTATACCCCCGGGACAGGGTTACGAGCAGTACTTC.

J is TRBJ1-2 and V is TRBV28; D is possibly TRBD1 (5 bases). V lost 2 bases to trimming and J lost 5 bases, with 9 bases between them. Germline V lookup: CDR1 MDHEN, CDR2 SYDVKM. The CDR3 is made up of 13 amino acids. The CDR3 loop is CASSLRQGYGYTF. The CDR3 nucleotides are TGTGCCAGCAGTTTACGGCAGGGTTATGGCTACACCTTC.

This chain uses TRBV7-9 with TRBJ2-3, with 11 positions matching TRBD1. V dropped 5 bases and J dropped 6; count of bases not matched to a gene: 4. CDR3 length equals 14 residues. Germline CDR1 and CDR2: SEHNR and FQNEAQ (reference sequence). The CDR3 DNA sequence: TGTGCCAGCAGCCCGGACAGGGGGCTGGATACGCAGTATTTT. Protein sequence: CASSPDRGLDTQYF.

The chain links TRBV9 to TRBJ2-3; D is uncertain. Germline CDR1 SGDLS, CDR2 YYNGEE. The CDR3 loop spans 15 amino acids. Trimming shortened V by 6 bases and J by 4 bases, and 18 bases separated the two germline ends. CDR3 in amino acids: CASTINPGPSDTQYF. As DNA, the CDR3 is TGTGCCAGCACCATAAATCCAGGTCCCTCAGATACGCAGTATTTT.

The chain has TRBV5-1 and TRBJ1-1; D gene ambiguous. The CDR3 covers 14 residues. Germline lookup yields CDR1 SGHRS and CDR2 YFSETQ. V dropped 2 bases and J dropped 0 bases, with 8 bases sitting between them. The CDR3 is CASSFGEVNTEAFF. For the CDR3, the DNA is TGCGCCAGCAGCTTTGGGGAGGTGAACACTGAAGCTTTCTTT.

The chain is built from TRBV9 and TRBJ2-1; unclear D gene. The V gene lost 4 bases and the J gene lost 10 bases, with 18 bases spanning the gap. Per germline, CDR1 SGDLS and CDR2 YYNGEE. CDR3 size: 14 residues. CDR3: CASSIEEEFDEQFF. CDR3 DNA sequence: TGTGCCAGCAGCATAGAAGAGGAATTCGACGAGCAGTTCTTC.

The gene calls are TRBV7-9 and TRBJ1-4; TRBD1 might be the D (6 bases). Per germline, CDR1 SEHNR and CDR2 FQNEAQ (reference sequence). This CDR3 comprises 15 residues. Between the trimmed V and J ends, which lost 5 bases and 5 bases, there was a span of 15 bases. CDR3 region: CASSRSGTSNEKLFF. The DNA of the CDR3 is TGTGCCAGCAGCCGCTCCGGGACATCGAATGAAAAACTGTTTTTT.